Following are 21 T cell receptor beta chains from one sample sequenced in a study of beta chain features in type 1 diabetes. The sequenced template was cDNA made from the entire isolated RNA. Using immunoSEQ multiplex PCR, the repertoire was profiled, and TCRdb retains in-frame clones only, with some absent. The sample lists around 500,000 clones, 25% to 35% occurring once. The sample comprised naive CD4+ T cells from blood. The source is a man between 18 and 29 years old in good health.

This clone was detected a few times. This chain joins TRBV4-1 and TRBJ1-1; D remains ambiguous. V was cut by 1 base and J by 0 bases, with 0 bases left in between. CDR1 MGHRA and CDR2 YSYEKL come from the germline V gene. This CDR3 has 12 residues. The CDR3 is CASSQVNTEAFF. CDR3 sequence (DNA): TGCGCCAGCAGCCAAGTGAACACTGAAGCTTTCTTT.

The chain has TRBV7-2 and TRBJ2-7, with D hard to call. Looked up from germline, CDR1 is SGHTA and CDR2 is FQGNSA. This CDR3 region has 14 residues. Trimming took 4 bases from V and 0 from J, leaving 10 bases between them. The CDR3 sequence: CASSSASSSYEQYF. In DNA form, the CDR3 reads TGTGCCAGCAGCTCCGCCTCAAGCTCCTACGAGCAGTACTTC. Based on the CDR3 plus reference TRBV7-2 and TRBJ2-7, the full variable domain is GAGVSQSPSNKVTEKGKDVELRCDPISGHTALYWYRQSLGQGLEFLIYFQGNSAPDKSGLPSDRFSAERTGGSVSTLTIQRTQQEDSAVYLCASSSASSSYEQYFGPGTRLTVT.

Of note for this clone: Other DNA sequences in the sample encode the same CDR3. The chain is built from TRBV29-1 and TRBJ1-1, with unresolved D. CDR1 is SQVTM and CDR2 is ANQGSEA in the germline V gene. Trimming cost V 4 bases and J 2 bases, with 8 bases left between them. The CDR3 consists of 12 residues. CDR3 sequence reads: CSVGRLNTEAFF. DNA for the CDR3: TGCAGCGTTGGGCGACTAAACACTGAAGCTTTCTTT.

As regards this clone: The same CDR3 can be traced to other DNA sequences in this sample. J is TRBJ2-5 and V is TRBV10-3; TRBD2 matches at 7 bases. The junction had 3 bases not matched to a gene; V was cut back by 0 bases and J by 5 bases. The CDR3 is made up of 14 amino acids. Germline values: CDR1 ENHRY, CDR2 SYGVKD. CDR3 in amino acids: CAISESGAGETQYF. The CDR3 DNA reads as TGTGCCATCAGTGAGTCGGGAGCGGGGGAGACCCAGTACTTC.

This clone was found a few times. The chain has TRBV15 and TRBJ2-5, with TRBD2 as a possible D gene (7 bases). Germline V gene lookup returns CDR1 LNHNV and CDR2 YYDKDF (reference sequence). V was shortened by 0 bases and J by 7 bases, with 21 bases between the two germline ends. This CDR3 spans 17 amino acids. The CDR3 is CATSRDPFGGRGATQYF. The CDR3 DNA reads TGTGCCACCAGCAGAGATCCCTTCGGGGGGCGAGGGGCGACCCAGTACTTC.

The rearrangement links TRBV5-1 to TRBJ1-2, with 8 bases aligning to TRBD1. The CDR3 consists of 14 residues. In germline, CDR1 is SGHRS, CDR2 YFSETQ. V trimming: 0 bases; J trimming: 2 bases; junction bases outside the gene matches: 0. The CDR3 loop reads CASSLGTGNYGYTF. Written as DNA, the CDR3 is TGCGCCAGCAGCTTGGGGACAGGGAACTATGGCTACACCTTC.

The V and J genes are TRBV29-1 and TRBJ1-3; no definite D call. Trimming shortened V by 4 bases and J by 1 base, and 8 bases separated the two germline ends. The germline gives CDR1 SQVTM, CDR2 ANQGSEA. The CDR3 extends over 13 amino acids. CDR3 region: CSVGHLSGNTIYF. The CDR3, as DNA: TGCAGCGTTGGACATCTTTCTGGAAACACCATATATTTT.

This chain uses TRBV5-6 with TRBJ2-6; the D is unclear. The germline gives CDR1 SGHDT, CDR2 YYEEEE. Trimming left V 2 bases short and J 0 bases short, with 9 bases between. The CDR3 is made up of 16 amino acids. CDR3 amino acids: CASSFTASSGANVLTF. The CDR3 region has the DNA TGTGCCAGCAGCTTTACAGCTAGCTCTGGGGCCAACGTCCTGACTTTC.

The rearrangement uses TRBV10-3 and TRBJ1-5; the D is unclear. The CDR3 length is 13 residues. V was pared by 6 bases and J by 7 bases, with 13 bases between. The germline gives CDR1 ENHRY, CDR2 SYGVKD. Here the CDR3 reads CAIREGAGQPQHF. In DNA form, the CDR3 reads TGTGCCATCAGAGAAGGAGCGGGACAGCCCCAGCATTTT.

V gene TRBV5-1 combines with J gene TRBJ2-5; 7 bases are a match to TRBD2. Trimming cost V 6 bases and J 3 bases; bases outside gene matches: 5. Per the germline V gene, CDR1 is SGHRS and CDR2 is YFSETQ. This CDR3 spans 13 amino acids. CDR3 sequence: CASTASGEETQYF. CDR3 DNA sequence: TGCGCCAGCACGGCTAGCGGAGAAGAGACCCAGTACTTC.

The CDR3 sequence is CASGQSGPRGYTF. CDR3 DNA sequence: TGTGCTAGTGGTCAAAGTGGCCCTCGCGGCTACACCTTC. The chain has TRBV12-5 and TRBJ1-2; no firm D call. V shed 5 bases and J shed 8 bases, with 15 bases lying between them. This CDR3 has 13 residues. Germline V gene data show CDR1 as LGHNT and CDR2 as FRNRAP. The full variable domain, with the rest looked up from reference TRBV12-5 and TRBJ1-2, is DARVTQTPRHKVTEMGQEVTMRCQPILGHNTVFWYRQTMMQGLELLAYFRNRAPLDDSGMPKDRFSAEMPDATLATLKIQPSEPRDSAVYFCASGQSGPRGYTFGSGTRLTVV.

This clone was seen only once. The chain couples TRBV7-8 to TRBJ1-2; D is ambiguous. CDR3 length: 13 amino acids. Per the germline V gene, CDR1 is SGHVS and CDR2 is FQNEAQ. V gave up 2 bases and J gave up 8 bases, with 12 bases separating them. The CDR3: CASSLSPNRGYTF. CDR3 sequence (DNA): TGTGCCAGCAGCTTAAGCCCCAACCGGGGCTACACCTTC.

The V call is TRBV5-1, the J call TRBJ2-5; 9 bases agree with TRBD2. The CDR3 has 15 residues. V lost 3 bases and J lost 3; bases outside the gene matches: 6. CDR1 and CDR2 (germline): SGHRS, YFSETQ. As DNA, the CDR3 is TGCGCCAGCAGCTCCATAGCGGGAGTGGAAGAGACCCAGTACTTC. Its protein product is CASSSIAGVEETQYF.

This clone was counted between two and nine times. V is TRBV14 and J is TRBJ2-3; D may correspond to TRBD1 or TRBD2 (5 bases each). Germline V lookup: CDR1 SGHDN, CDR2 FVKESK. There are 14 residues in the CDR3. Trimming removed 5 bases from V and 4 bases from J, with 13 bases in between. CDR3: CASSKWDGSDTQYF. The CDR3 DNA is TGTGCCAGCAGCAAGTGGGACGGCTCAGATACGCAGTATTTT.

The CDR3 is CAWSPTLFLNQPQHF. The DNA of the CDR3 is TGTGCCTGGAGCCCGACACTTTTTCTCAATCAGCCCCAGCATTTT. The gene calls are TRBV30 and TRBJ1-5; D is unresolved. The CDR3 covers 15 residues. The ends were cut back, 3 bases at V and 3 bases at J, with 15 bases in the middle. The germline V gene encodes CDR1 GTSNPN and CDR2 SVGIG (reference sequence).

This clone was observed once. The rearrangement joins TRBV7-3 to TRBJ2-3; D is undetermined. CDR3 length equals 14 residues. Germline CDR1 and CDR2: SGHTA and FQGTGA. V was shortened by 0 bases and J by 4 bases, with 8 bases between the two germline ends. The CDR3 DNA follows: TGTGCCAGCAGCTTAACGTTCTCTTCAGATACGCAGTATTTT. It translates to CASSLTFSSDTQYF.

The J gene is TRBJ2-1, the V gene TRBV9, with 8 positions matching TRBD2. The germline gives CDR1 SGDLS, CDR2 YYNGEE. Germline trimming cut 2 bases from V and 5 bases from J; bases unmatched to any gene: 3. CDR3 length: 14 amino acids. CDR3 bases: TGTGCCAGCAGCGTTAGCGGGGTCAACAATGAGCAGTTCTTC. This codes for CASSVSGVNNEQFF.

The chain combines TRBV19 with TRBJ2-5; D unresolved. Trimming removed 0 bases from V and 1 base from J, with 6 bases in between. The CDR3 spans 14 residues. CDR1 and CDR2 (germline): LNHDA, SQIVND (reference sequence). The CDR3: CASSIDRSQETQYF. CDR3 bases: TGTGCCAGTAGTATAGATCGAAGCCAAGAGACCCAGTACTTC.

This sequence joins TRBV29-1 and TRBJ2-4; D is undetermined. In germline, CDR1 is SQVTM, CDR2 ANQGSEA. The CDR3 length is 14 residues. V lost 4 bases and J 0 bases, leaving 10 bases between the germline ends. The CDR3 loop reads CSVGFSGAKNIQYF. The CDR3 DNA sequence: TGCAGCGTTGGTTTCTCCGGAGCCAAAAACATTCAGTACTTC.

This clone was picked up a small number of times. The CDR3, as DNA: TGCAGCGTCGCCACTAGCTATGAGCAGTTCTTC. Amino acid sequence: CSVATSYEQFF. The chain joins TRBV29-1 to TRBJ2-1, with a possible D match to TRBD2 (6 bases). Trimming stripped 6 bases from V and 8 bases from J, with 11 bases between. This CDR3 has 11 residues. From germline, CDR1 is SQVTM and CDR2 ANQGSEA.

The J gene is TRBJ2-1, the V gene TRBV5-4; TRBD1 matches 7 bases. Germline-derived CDR1 and CDR2 are SGHNT and YYREEE (reference sequence). The trim removed 4 bases at V and 4 bases at J, leaving 5 bases unmatched. The CDR3 extends over 14 amino acids. The CDR3 reads CASSRGTVYNEQFF. CDR3 nucleotide sequence: TGTGCCAGCAGCAGAGGGACAGTTTACAATGAGCAGTTCTTC.